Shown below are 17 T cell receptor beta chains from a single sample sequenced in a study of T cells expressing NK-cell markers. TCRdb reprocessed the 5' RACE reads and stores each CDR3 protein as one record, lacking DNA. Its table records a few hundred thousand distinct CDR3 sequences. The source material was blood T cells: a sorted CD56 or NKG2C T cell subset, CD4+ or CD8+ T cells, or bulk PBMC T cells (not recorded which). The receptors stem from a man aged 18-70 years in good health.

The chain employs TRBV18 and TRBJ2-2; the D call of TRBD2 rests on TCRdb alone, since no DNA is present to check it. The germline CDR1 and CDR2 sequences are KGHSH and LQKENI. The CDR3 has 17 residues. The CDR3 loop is CASSPGQAGRNTGELFF.

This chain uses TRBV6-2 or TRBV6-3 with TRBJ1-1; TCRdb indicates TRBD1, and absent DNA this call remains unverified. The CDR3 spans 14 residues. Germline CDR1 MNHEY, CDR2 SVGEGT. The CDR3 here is CASSRDPLNTEAFF.

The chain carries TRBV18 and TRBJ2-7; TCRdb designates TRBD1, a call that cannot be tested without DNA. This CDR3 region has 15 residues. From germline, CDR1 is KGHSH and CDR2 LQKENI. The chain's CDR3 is CASSQGQGWTYEQYF.

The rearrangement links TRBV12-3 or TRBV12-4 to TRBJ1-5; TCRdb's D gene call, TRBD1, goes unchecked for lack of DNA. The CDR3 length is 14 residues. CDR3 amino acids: CASSSHRGNQPQHF.

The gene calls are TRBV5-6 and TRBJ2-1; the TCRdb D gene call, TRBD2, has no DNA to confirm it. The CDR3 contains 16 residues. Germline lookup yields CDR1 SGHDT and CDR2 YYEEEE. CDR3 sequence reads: CASSLGGLLIYNEQFF.

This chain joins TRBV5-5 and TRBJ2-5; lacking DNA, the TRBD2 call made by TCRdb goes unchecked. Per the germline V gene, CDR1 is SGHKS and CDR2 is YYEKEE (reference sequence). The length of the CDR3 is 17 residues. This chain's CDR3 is CASSLVLAGGPGETQYF.

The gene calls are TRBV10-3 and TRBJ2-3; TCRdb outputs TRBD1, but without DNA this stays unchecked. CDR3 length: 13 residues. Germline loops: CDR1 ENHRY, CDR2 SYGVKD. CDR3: CAIGGTSTDTQYF.

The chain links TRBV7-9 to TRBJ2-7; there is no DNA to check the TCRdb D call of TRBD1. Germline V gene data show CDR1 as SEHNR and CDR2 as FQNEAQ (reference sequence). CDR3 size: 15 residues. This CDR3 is CASSLPRQGAYEQYF. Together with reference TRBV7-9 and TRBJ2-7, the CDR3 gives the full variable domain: DTGVSQNPRHKITKRGQNVTFRCDPISEHNRLYWYRQTLGQGPEFLTYFQNEAQLEKSRLLSDRFSAERPKGSFSTLEIQRTEQGDSAMYLCASSLPRQGAYEQYFGPGTRLTVT.

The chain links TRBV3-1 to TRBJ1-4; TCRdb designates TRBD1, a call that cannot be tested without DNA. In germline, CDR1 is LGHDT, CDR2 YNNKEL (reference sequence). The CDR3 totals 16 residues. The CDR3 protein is CASSQDLGQGRIELFF.

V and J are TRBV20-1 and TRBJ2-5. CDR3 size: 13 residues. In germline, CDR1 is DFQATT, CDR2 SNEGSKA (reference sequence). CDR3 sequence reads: CSARLRIKETQYF.

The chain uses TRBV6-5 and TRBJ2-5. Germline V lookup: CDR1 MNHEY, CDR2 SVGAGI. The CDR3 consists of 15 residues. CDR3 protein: CASSYAEGLMGTQYF.

CDR3 sequence: CASSARRLGMSYEQYF. The V gene is TRBV6-1, the J gene TRBJ2-7. The V gene's germline CDR1 is MNHNS and CDR2 SASEGT. This CDR3 is built from 16 residues.

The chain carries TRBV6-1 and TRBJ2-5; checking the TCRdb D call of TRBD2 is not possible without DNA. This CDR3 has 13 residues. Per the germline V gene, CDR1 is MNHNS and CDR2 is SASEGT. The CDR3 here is CASRGGVAETQYF.

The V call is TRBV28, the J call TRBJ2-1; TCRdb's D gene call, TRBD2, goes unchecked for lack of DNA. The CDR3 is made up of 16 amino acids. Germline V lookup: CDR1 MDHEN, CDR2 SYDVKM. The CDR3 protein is CASSLWSSGGGNEQFF.

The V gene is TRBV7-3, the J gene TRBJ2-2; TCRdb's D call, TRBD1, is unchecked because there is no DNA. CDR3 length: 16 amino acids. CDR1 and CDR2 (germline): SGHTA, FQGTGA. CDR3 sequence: CASSPDGARNTGELFF.

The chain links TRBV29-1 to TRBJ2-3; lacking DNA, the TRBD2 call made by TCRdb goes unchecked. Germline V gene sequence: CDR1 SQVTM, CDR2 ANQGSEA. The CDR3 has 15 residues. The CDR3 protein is CSVANTGNKGDTQYF.

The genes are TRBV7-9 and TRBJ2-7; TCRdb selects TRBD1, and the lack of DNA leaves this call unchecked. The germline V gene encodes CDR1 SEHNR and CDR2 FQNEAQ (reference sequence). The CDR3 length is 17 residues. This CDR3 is CASSLAGQGLFSYEQYF.